This T cell receptor (beta chain) was identified in a study of CD8+CD57+ T cells in acquired aplastic anemia (dated by TCRdb to the late 2010s). With regard to the full study: Extracted DNA from sorted CD4+ and CD8+ cells averaged around 2.9 ug, ranging from about 0.2 to 30 ug. CD8+CD57+ expansion was defined as frequency above the mean frequency observed in healthy subjects. Study-level results and caveats: Roughly 29 CD8+ CDR3 sequences were shared between patients and controls but appeared highly expressed in patients and within their immunodominant clones. CD8+ Simpson's diversity did not differ significantly between patients and healthy controls (P=0.060).

Profiling of TCR beta VDJ combinations and CDR3 sequences used genomic DNA as the template. TCR repertoire sequencing was run on an Illumina HiSeq 2000. Under the source paper's analysis protocol: TRBV/TRBJ rearrangement plots, CDR3 size and DJ length profiles, and Simpson's diversity index were used to evaluate the repertoires. The most abundant DNA sequence in the deep sequencing data was defined as the immunodominant clone. CDR3 amino acid sequences were checked for sharing between subjects and were compared against published repertoires and the VDJdb database. Using fastp at Q25 and MiXCR, TCRdb reprocessed the public reads and kept productive beta chains. Entries that share a CDR3 protein sequence are merged under the most common genes and DNA. The V and J calls come from TCRdb's annotation, not from the publication. This sample holds some 200,000 distinct CDR3 sequences; 50% to 70% were observed only once. The top ten clonotypes cover about 60% of the sample.

Patients chosen for sequencing had shown expansion of CD8+CD57+ cells by flow cytometry. Severe acquired aplastic anemia was diagnosed in all patients according to International Study of Aplastic Anemia and Agranulocytosis and Camitta criteria. Patients had received no therapy at the time of blood sampling. In the study, sorted CD4+ and CD8+ blood T cells from patients with severe aplastic anemia and from healthy subjects underwent deep sequencing of TCR repertoires. Patients were enrolled under clinicaltrials.gov protocols 00001620, 01623167, 00001397, 00071045, 00081523 and 00961064 in the USA. Ficoll-Paque density gradient centrifugation was used to isolate peripheral blood mononuclear cells. Before DNA was extracted, CD4+ and CD8+ T cells were sorted using either FACS or magnetic beads. A note on this clonotype: Which antigen it targets is not known. The input lacks base qualities; no much larger clone sits a single base away.

The cysteine opens and the phenylalanine closes a CDR3 of 20 amino acids. The entry retains the CDR3 DNA only, 60 bases that are in frame from base 1. From the germline V gene, CDR1 is MGHDK and CDR2 is SYGVNS. Here V drops 1 base and J drops 3 bases, and the junction holds 18 bases not matched to any gene. Sequenced: sorted CD4+, CD8+, or CD8+CD57+ T cells (not recorded which) from PBMCs. This chain is built from TRBV25-1 and TRBJ2-5, and 9 junction bases match TRBD2. The origin of this receptor is a human donor with aplastic anemia. The CDR3: CASSESFSMLVTSGKETQYF. The DNA sequence is as follows: TGTGCCAGCAGTGAATCTTTCAGTATGCTCGTGACTAGCGGCAAAGAGACCCAGTACTTC. Beyond the CDR3, the reference TRBV25-1 and TRBJ2-5 genes provide the residues; the full variable domain reads: EADIYQTPRYLVIGTGKKITLECSQTMGHDKMYWYQQDPGMELHLIHYSYGVNSTEKGDLSSESTVSRIRTEHFPLTLESARPSHTSQYLCASSESFSMLVTSGKETQYFGPGTRLLVL.